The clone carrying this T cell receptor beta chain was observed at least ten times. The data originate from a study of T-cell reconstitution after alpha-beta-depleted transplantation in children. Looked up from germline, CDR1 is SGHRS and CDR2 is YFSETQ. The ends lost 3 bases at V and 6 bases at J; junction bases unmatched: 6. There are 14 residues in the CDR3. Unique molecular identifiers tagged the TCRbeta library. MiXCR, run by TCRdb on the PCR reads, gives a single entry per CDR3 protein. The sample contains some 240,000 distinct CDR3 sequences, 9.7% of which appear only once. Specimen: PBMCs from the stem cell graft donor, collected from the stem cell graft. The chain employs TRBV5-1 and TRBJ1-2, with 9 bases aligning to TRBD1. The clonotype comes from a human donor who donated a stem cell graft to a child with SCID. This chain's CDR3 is CASSYEQGADGYTF. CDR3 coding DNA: TGCGCCAGCAGCTATGAACAGGGGGCAGATGGCTACACCTTC.